The clone carrying this T cell receptor (beta chain) has just a few counts. Its antigen is currently unknown. TCRdb re-analysed the reads in MiXCR, keeping a single row per CDR3 protein. The sample has fewer than 400,000 distinct CDR3 sequences, around 18% seen once; the top ten hold 8.5% to 10%. The data are from a study of T cell repertoires in cytomegalovirus infection. In the study overall: CMV infection and matching HLA type were both indicated by public TCR beta signatures. Whole-study findings and limits: What dominated the ex vivo response were HLA-C-restricted CMV-specific TCR beta clonotypes.

The CDR3 consists of 17 residues. V was cut by 2 bases and J by 0 bases, with 11 bases left in between. Looked up from germline, CDR1 is LGHNA and CDR2 is YNFKEQ. The specimen sequenced was PBMCs. The sequence was collected from a human donor in good health (CMV status not recorded). Some clones in this sample may be carry-over from other donors' samples. The genes are TRBV4-2 and TRBJ2-6; D gene uncertain. The CDR3 nucleotides are TGTGCCAGCAGCCAACAACAGCTAAGCTCTGGGGCCAACGTCCTGACTTTC. It is translated as CASSQQQLSSGANVLTF.